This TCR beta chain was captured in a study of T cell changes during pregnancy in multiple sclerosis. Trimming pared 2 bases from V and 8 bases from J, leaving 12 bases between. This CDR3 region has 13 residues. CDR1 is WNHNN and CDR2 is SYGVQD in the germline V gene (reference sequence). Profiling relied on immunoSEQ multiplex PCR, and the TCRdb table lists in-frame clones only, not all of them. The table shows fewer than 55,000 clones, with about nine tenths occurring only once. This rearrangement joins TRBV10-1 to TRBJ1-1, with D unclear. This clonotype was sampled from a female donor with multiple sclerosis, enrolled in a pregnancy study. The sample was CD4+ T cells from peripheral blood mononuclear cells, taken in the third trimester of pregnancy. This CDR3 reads CASSENSGGEAFF. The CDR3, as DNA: TGCGCCAGCAGTGAGAATAGTGGAGGGGAAGCTTTCTTT.